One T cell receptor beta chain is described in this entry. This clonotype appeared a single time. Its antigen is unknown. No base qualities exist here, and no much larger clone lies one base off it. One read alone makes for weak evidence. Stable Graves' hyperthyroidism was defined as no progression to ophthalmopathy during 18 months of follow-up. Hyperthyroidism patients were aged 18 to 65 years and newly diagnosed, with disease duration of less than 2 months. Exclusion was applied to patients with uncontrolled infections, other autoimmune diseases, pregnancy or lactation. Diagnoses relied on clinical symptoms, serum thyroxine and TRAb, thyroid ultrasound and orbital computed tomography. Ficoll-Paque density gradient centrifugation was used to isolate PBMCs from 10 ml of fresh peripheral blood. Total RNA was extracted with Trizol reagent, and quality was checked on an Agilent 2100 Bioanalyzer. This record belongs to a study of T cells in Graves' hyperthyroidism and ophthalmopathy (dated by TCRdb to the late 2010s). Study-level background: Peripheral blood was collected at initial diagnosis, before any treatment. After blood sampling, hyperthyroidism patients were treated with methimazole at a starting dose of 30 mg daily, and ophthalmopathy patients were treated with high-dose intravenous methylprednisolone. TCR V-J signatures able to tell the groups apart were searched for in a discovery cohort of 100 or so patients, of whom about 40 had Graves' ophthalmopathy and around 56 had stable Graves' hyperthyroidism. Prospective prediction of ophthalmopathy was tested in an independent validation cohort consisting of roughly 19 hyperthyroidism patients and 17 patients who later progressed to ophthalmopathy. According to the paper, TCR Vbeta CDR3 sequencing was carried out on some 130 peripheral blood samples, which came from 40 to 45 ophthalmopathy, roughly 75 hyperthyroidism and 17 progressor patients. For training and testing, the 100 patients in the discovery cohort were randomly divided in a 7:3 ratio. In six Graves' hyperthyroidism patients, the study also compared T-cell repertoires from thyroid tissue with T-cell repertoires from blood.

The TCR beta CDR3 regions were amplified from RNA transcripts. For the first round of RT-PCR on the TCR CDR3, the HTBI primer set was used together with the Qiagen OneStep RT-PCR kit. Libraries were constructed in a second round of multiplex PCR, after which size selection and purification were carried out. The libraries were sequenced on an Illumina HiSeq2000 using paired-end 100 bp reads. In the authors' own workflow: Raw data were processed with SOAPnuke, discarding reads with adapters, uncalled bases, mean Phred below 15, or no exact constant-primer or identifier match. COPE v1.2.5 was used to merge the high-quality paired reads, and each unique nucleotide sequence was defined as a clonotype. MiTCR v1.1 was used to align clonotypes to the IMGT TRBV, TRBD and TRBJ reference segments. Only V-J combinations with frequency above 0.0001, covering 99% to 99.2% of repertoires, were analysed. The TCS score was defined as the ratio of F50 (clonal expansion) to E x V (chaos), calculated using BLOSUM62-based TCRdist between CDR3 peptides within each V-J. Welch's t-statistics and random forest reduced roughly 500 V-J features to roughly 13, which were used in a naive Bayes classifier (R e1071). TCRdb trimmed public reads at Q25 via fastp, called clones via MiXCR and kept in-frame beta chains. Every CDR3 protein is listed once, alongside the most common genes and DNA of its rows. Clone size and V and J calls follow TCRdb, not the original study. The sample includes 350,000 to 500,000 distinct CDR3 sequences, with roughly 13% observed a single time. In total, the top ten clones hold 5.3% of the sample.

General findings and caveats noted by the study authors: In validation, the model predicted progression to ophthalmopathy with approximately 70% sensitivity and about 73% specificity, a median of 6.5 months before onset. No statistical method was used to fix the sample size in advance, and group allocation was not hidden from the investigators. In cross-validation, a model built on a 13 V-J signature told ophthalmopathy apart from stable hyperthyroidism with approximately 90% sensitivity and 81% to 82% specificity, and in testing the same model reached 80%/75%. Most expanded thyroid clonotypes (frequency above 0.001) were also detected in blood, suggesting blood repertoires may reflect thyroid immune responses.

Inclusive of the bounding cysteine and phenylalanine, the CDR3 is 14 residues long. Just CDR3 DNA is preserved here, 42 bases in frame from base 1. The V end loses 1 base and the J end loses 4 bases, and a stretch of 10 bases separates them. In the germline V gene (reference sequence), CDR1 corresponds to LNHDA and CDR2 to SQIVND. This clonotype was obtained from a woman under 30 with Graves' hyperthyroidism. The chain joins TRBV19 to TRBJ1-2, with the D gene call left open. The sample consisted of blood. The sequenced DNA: TGTGCCAGTAGTATAGGTACTATACTCTATGGCTACACCTTC. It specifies CASSIGTILYGYTF.